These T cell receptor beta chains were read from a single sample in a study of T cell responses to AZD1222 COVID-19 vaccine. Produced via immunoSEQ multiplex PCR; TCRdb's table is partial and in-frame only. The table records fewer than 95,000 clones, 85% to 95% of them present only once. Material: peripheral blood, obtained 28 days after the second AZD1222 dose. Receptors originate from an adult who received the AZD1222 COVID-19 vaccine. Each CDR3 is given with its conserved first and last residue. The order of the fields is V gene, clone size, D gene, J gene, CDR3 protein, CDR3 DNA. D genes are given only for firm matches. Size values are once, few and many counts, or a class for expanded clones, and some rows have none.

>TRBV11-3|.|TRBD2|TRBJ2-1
CASSLGTSGYNEQFF
TGTGCCAGCAGCTTGGGGACTAGCGGATACAATGAGCAGTTCTTC
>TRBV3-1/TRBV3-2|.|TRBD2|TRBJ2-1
CASKRNQEAGGRYNEQFF
TGTGCCAGCAAAAGAAACCAAGAGGCGGGAGGGCGGTACAATGAGCAGTTCTTC
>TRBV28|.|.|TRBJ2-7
CASMRPGEPYEQYF
TGTGCCAGCATGAGGCCAGGTGAACCCTACGAGCAGTACTTC
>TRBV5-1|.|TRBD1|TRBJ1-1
CASRRSGGMNTEAFF
TGCGCCAGCAGAAGGTCAGGGGGCATGAACACTGAAGCTTTCTTT
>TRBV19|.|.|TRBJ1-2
CASSISGFRYTF
TGTGCCAGTAGTATATCCGGGTTCCGCTACACCTTC
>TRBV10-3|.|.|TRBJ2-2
CAISEWAENTGELFF
TGTGCCATCAGTGAGTGGGCCGAGAACACCGGGGAGCTGTTTTTT
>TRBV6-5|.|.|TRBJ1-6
CASSYGGLDSPLHF
TGTGCCAGCAGTTACGGAGGGTTAGATTCACCCCTCCACTTT
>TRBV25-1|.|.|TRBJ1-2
CASSEGSNYGYTF
TGTGCCAGCAGTGAAGGATCTAACTATGGCTACACCTTC
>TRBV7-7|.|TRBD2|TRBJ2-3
CASSAPPGLAGAGTDTQYF
TGTGCCAGCAGCGCGCCACCGGGACTAGCGGGAGCCGGCACAGATACGCAGTATTTT
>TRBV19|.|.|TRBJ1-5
CASSTGDQPQHF
TGTGCCAGTAGTACGGGGGACCAGCCCCAGCATTTT
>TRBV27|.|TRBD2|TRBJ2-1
CASSPSGSYNEQFF
TGTGCCAGCAGTCCTAGCGGGAGTTACAATGAGCAGTTCTTC
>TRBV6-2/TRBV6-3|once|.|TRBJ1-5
CASSYLSRIDQPQHF
TGTGCCAGCAGTTACTTGAGTAGAATAGATCAGCCCCAGCATTTT
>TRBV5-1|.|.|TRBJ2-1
CASSLAAHNNEQFF
TGCGCCAGCAGCTTGGCGGCTCACAACAATGAGCAGTTCTTC
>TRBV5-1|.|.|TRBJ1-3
CASSIAGGDTGNTIYF
TGCGCCAGCAGTATAGCCGGGGGTGATACCGGAAACACCATATATTTT
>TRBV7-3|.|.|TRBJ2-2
CASSLSGADTGELFF
TGTGCCAGCAGCTTATCGGGGGCCGACACCGGGGAGCTGTTTTTT
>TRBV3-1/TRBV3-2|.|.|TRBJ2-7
CASSQPDSYEQYF
TGTGCCAGCAGCCAGCCCGACTCCTACGAGCAGTACTTC
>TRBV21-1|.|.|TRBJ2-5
CASIGRARETQYF
TGTGCCAGCATCGGGAGGGCTCGGGAGACCCAGTACTTC
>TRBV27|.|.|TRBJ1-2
CASRGGGGYTF
TGTGCCAGCAGGGGGGGCGGGGGCTACACCTTC
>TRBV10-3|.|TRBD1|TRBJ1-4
CAISEYGTGNGKLFF
TGTGCCATCAGTGAGTACGGGACAGGGAATGGAAAACTGTTTTTT
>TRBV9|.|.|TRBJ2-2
CASRLTGNTGELFF
TGTGCCAGCAGACTTACAGGGAACACCGGGGAGCTGTTTTTT
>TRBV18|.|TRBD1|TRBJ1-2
CASSLLDRDQGYTF
TGTGCCAGCTCACTACTTGACAGGGATCAAGGCTACACCTTC
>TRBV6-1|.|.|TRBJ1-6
CASSDRGNSPLHF
TGTGCCAGCAGTGACAGGGGTAATTCACCCCTCCACTTT
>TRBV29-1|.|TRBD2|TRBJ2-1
CSVVVLAGGNEQFF
TGCAGCGTTGTAGTCCTAGCGGGGGGCAATGAGCAGTTCTTC
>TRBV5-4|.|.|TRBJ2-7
CASSLAQGYEQYF
TGTGCCAGCAGCTTGGCACAGGGCTACGAGCAGTACTTC
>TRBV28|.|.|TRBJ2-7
CATGRYEQYF
TGTGCCACTGGACGTTACGAGCAGTACTTC
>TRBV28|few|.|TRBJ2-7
CASSLPQMKYEQYF
TGTGCCAGCAGTTTACCCCAGATGAAGTACGAGCAGTACTTC
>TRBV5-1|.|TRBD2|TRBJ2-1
CASSLGTSGVYNEQFF
TGCGCCAGCAGCTTGGGAACTAGCGGGGTCTACAATGAGCAGTTCTTC
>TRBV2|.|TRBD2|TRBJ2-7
CASSGGLAGGEQYF
TGTGCCAGCAGTGGGGGGCTAGCGGGAGGTGAGCAGTACTTC
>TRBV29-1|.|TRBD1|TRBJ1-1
CSVGTGLGAFF
TGCAGCGTTGGGACAGGCCTAGGAGCTTTCTTT
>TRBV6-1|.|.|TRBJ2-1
CASSGGGGVSPNEQFF
TGTGCCAGCAGTGGAGGGGGCGGGGTTTCCCCCAATGAGCAGTTCTTC
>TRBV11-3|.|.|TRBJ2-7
CASSLGSEYEQYF
TGTGCCAGCAGCTTAGGGTCGGAGTACGAGCAGTACTTC
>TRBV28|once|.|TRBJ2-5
CASSSGPRAQYF
TGTGCCAGCAGTTCCGGTCCTAGGGCCCAGTACTTC
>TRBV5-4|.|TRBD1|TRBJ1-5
CASSSDRVEPQHF
TGTGCCAGCAGCTCGGACAGGGTGGAGCCCCAGCATTTT
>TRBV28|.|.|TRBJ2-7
CASTSGEGRYEQYF
TGTGCCAGCACCTCAGGGGAAGGCAGGTACGAGCAGTACTTC
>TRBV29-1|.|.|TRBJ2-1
CSVRIGLGGYGEQFF
TGCAGCGTTCGAATAGGGCTAGGCGGATATGGTGAGCAGTTCTTC